The TCR beta chain under discussion was sequenced for a study of early T cells in non-severe SARS-CoV-2 infection. This clonotype was seen only a few times. Via MiXCR, TCRdb re-called the 5' RACE reads, giving one row per CDR3 protein. The data show roughly 66,000 distinct CDR3 sequences, roughly 10% seen once. The CDR3 contains 14 residues. Germline values: CDR1 MGHRA, CDR2 YSYEKL. V was pared by 1 base and J by 4 bases, with 10 bases between. The receptor's source is an adult who was a healthcare worker with PCR-confirmed SARS-CoV-2 infection or an uninfected control (not recorded which). Sequenced material: whole blood. The chain joins TRBV4-1 to TRBJ1-2; the D is unclear. The CDR3 loop reads CASSQGPLAYGYTF. CDR3 DNA: TGCGCCAGCAGCCAAGGACCTCTCGCCTATGGCTACACCTTC.